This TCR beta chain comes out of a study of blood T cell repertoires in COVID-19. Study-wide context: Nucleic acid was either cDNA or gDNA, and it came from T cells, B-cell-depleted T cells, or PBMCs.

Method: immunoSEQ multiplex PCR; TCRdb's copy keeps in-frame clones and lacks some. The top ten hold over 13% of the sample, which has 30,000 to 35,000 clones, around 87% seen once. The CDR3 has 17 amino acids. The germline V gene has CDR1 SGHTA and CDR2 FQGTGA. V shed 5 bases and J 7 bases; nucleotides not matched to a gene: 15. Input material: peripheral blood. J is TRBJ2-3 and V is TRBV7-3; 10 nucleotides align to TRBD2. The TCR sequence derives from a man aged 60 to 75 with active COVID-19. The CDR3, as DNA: TGTGCCAGCAGCCCTGGGGCCAGCGGGGGGGCTGGGTATACGCAGTATTTT. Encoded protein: CASSPGASGGAGYTQYF.